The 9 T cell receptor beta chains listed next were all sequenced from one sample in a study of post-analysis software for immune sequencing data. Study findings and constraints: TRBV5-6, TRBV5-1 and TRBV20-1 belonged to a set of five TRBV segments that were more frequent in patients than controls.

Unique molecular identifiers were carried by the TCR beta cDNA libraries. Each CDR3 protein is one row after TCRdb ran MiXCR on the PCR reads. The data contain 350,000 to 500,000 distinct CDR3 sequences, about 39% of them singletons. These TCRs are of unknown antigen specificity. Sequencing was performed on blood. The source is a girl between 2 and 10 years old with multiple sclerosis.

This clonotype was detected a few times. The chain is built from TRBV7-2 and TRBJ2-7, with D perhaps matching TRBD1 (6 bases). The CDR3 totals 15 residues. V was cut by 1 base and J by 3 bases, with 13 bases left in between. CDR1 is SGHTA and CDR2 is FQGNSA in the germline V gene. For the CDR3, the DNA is TGTGCCAGCAGCTTAGAGGCAGGGGTTGGCTACGAGCAGTACTTC. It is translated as CASSLEAGVGYEQYF.

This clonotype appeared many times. CDR3: CASSQGGGYYTDTQYF. Written as DNA, the CDR3 is TGTGCCAGCAGCCAAGGCGGGGGGTACTACACAGATACGCAGTATTTT. This rearrangement joins TRBV3-1 to TRBJ2-3, with 8 bases matching TRBD2. Trimming cost V 1 base and J 2 bases; bases outside gene matches: 5. The CDR3 totals 16 residues. Germline V gives CDR1 LGHDT, CDR2 YNNKEL (reference sequence).

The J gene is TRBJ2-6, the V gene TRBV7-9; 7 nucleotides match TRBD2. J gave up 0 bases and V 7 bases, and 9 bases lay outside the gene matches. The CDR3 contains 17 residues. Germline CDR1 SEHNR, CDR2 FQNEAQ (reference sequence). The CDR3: CASTGGTTYSGANVLTF. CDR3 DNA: TGTGCCAGCACCGGGGGGACTACCTACTCTGGGGCCAACGTCCTGACTTTC.

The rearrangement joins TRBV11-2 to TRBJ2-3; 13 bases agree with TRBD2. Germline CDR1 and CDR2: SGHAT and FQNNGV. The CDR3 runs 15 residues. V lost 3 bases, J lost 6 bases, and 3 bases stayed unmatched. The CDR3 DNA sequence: TGTGCCAGCAGCTTGACTAGCGGGAGGTGGGATACGCAGTATTTT. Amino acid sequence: CASSLTSGRWDTQYF.

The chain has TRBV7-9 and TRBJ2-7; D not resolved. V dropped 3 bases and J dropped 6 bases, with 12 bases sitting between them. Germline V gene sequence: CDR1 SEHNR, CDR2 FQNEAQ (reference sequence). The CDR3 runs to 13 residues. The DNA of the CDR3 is TGTGCCAGCAGCTTTGGAAGGAAGGTCGAGCAGTACTTC. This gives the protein CASSFGRKVEQYF.

CDR3 sequence reads: CASTGGRGNAYEQYF. The CDR3 nucleotides read TGTGCCAGCACCGGAGGACGTGGAAACGCCTACGAGCAGTACTTC. The chain has TRBV28 and TRBJ2-7, with D possibly being TRBD2 (5 bases). The CDR3 is 15 residues long. Trimming removed 7 bases at V and 2 bases at J, with 18 bases between. Germline values: CDR1 MDHEN, CDR2 SYDVKM.

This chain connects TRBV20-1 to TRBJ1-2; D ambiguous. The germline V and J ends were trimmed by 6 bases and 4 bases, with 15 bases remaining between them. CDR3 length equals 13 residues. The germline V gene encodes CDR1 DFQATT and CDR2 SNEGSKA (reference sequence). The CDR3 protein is CSAPVRVGYGYTF. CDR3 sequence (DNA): TGCAGTGCGCCCGTTAGGGTAGGCTATGGCTACACCTTC.

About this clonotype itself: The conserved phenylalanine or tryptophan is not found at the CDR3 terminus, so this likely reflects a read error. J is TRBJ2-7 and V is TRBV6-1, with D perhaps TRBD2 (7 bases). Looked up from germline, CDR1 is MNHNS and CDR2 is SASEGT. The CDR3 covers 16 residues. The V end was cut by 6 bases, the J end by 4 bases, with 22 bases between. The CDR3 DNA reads TGTGCCAGCAGCGCGTTGGAGGGGGGGTCTCCTTACGAGCAGTACTTA. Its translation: CASSALEGGSPYEQYL.

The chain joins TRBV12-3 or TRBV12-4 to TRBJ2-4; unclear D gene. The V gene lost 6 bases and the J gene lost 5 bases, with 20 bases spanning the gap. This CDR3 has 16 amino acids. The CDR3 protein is CASSVGAVAPQNIQYF. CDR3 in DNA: TGTGCCAGCAGCGTGGGCGCAGTCGCCCCCCAAAACATTCAGTACTTC.